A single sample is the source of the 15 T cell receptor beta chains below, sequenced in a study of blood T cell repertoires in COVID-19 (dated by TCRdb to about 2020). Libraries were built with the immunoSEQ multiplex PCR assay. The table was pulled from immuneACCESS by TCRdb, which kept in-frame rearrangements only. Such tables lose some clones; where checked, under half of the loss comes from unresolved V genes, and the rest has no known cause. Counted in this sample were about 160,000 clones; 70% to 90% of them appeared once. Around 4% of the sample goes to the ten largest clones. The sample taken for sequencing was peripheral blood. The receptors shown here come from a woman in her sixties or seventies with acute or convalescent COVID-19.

The CDR3 is CSAGQPQHF. CDR3 DNA sequence: TGCAGTGCCGGTCAGCCCCAGCATTTT. The chain combines TRBV20-1 with TRBJ1-5; D is ambiguous. Trimming cost V 6 bases and J 6 bases, with 3 bases left between them. This CDR3 is 9 amino acids long. Per germline, CDR1 DFQATT and CDR2 SNEGSKA (reference sequence).

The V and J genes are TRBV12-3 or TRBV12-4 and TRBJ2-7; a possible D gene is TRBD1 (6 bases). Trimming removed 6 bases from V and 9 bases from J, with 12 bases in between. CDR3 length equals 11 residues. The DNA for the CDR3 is TGTGCCAGCAGCTCCGGGACAAGGCAGTACTTC. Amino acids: CASSSGTRQYF.

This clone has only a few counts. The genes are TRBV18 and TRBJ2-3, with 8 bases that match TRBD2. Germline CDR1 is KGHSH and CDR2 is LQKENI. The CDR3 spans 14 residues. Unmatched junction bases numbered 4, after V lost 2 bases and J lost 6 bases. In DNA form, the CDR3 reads TGTGCCAGCTCACCAATAGCGGGGCCGGATACGCAGTATTTT. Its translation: CASSPIAGPDTQYF. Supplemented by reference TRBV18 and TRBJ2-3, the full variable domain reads NAGVMQNPRHLVRRRGQEARLRCSPMKGHSHVYWYRQLPEEGLKFMVYLQKENIIDESGMPKERFSAEFPKEGPSILRIQQVVRGDSAAYFCASSPIAGPDTQYFGPGTRLTVL.

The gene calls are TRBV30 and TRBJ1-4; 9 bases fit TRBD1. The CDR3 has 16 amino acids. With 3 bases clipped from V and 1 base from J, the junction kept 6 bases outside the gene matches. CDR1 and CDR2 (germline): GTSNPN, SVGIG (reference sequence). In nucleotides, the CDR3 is TGTGCCTGGAGGGGAGCGGACAGGGGAACTAATGAAAAACTGTTTTTT. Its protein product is CAWRGADRGTNEKLFF.

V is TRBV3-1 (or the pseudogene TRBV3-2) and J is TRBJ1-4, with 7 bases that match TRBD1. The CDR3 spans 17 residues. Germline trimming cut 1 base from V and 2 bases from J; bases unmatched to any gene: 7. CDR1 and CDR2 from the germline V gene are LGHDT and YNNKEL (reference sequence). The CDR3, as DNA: TGTGCCAGCAGCCAAGGAGGGACAGTTCTCACTAATGAAAAACTGTTTTTT. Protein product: CASSQGGTVLTNEKLFF.

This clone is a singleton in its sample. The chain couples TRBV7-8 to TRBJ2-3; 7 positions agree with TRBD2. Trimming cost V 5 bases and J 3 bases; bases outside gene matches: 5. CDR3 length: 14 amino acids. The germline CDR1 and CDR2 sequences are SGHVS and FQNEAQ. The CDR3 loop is CASSLSGSTDTQYF. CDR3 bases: TGTGCCAGCAGCCTTAGCGGGTCAACAGATACGCAGTATTTT.

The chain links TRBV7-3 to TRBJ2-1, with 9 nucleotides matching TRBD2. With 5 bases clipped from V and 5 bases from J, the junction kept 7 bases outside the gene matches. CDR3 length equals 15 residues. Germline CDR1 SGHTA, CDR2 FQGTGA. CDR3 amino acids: CASSLSGSPHNEQFF. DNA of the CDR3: TGTGCCAGCAGCCTTAGCGGGAGCCCCCACAATGAGCAGTTCTTC.

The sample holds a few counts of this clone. CDR3 amino acids: CASSEARTEAFF. CDR3 DNA sequence: TGTGCCAGCTCAGAGGCTCGGACTGAAGCTTTCTTT. The V call is TRBV18, the J call TRBJ1-1, with D hard to call. The CDR3 length is 12 residues. The ends were cut back, 5 bases at V and 5 bases at J, with 9 bases in the middle. Germline CDR1 KGHSH, CDR2 LQKENI.

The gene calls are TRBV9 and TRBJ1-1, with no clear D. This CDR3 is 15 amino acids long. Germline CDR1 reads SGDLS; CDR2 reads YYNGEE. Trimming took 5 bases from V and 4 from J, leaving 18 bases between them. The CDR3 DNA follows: TGTGCCAGCAGTCCGACCTCTTTGTCGGGCACTGAAGCTTTCTTT. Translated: CASSPTSLSGTEAFF. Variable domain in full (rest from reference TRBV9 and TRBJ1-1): DSGVTQTPKHLITATGQRVTLRCSPRSGDLSVYWYQQSLDQGLQFLIQYYNGEERAKGNILERFSAQQFPDLHSELNLSSLELGDSALYFCASSPTSLSGTEAFFGQGTRLTVV.

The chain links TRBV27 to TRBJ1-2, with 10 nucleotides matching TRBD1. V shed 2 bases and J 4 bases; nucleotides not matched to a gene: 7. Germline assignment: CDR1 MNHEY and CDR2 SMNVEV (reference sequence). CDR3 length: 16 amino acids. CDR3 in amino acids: CASSLTPGTGAYGYTF. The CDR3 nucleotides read TGTGCCAGCAGTTTAACTCCCGGGACAGGGGCCTATGGCTACACCTTC.

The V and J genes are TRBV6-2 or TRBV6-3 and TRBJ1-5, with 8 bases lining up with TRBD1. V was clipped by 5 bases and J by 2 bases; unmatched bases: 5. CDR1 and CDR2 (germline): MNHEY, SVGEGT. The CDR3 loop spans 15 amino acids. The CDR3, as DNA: TGTGCCAGCAGTCCAGGGGGCTTGGGCAATCAGCCCCAGCATTTT. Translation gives CASSPGGLGNQPQHF.

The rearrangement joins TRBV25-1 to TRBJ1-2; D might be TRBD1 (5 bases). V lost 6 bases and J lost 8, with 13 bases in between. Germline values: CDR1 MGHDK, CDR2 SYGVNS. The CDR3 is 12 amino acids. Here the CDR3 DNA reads TGTGCCAGCAGAACAGGTCCGCAGGGCTACACCTTC. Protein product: CASRTGPQGYTF.

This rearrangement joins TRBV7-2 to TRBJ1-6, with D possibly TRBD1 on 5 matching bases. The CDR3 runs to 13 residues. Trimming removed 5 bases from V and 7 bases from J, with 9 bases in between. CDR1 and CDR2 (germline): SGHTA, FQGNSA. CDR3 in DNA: TGTGCCAGCAGCCCTAGACAGAATTCACCCCTCCACTTT. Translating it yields CASSPRQNSPLHF.

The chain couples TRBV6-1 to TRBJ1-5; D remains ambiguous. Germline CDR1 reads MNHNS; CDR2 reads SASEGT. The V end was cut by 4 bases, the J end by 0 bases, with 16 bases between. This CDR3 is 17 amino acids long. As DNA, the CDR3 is TGTGCCAGCAGTGCCCGTTTAGCGGGTTATAGCAATCAGCCCCAGCATTTT. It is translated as CASSARLAGYSNQPQHF.

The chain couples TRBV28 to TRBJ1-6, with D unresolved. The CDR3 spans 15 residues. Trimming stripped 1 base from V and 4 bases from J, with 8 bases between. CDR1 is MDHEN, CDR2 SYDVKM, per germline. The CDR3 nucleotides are TGTGCCAGCAGTTTATCGCAGCGGTATAATTCACCCCTCCACTTT. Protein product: CASSLSQRYNSPLHF.